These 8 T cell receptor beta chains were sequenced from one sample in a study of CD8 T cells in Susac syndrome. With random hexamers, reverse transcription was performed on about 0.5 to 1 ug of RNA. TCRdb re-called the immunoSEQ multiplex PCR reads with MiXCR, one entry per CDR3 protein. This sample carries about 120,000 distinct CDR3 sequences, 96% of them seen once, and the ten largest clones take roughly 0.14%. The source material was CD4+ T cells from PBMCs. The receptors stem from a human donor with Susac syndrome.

The CDR3 region is CASSPDLRWSGLAGDRNIQYF. CDR3 DNA: TGTGCCAGCAGCCCAGACCTTAGGTGGTCTGGACTAGCGGGAGATAGAAACATTCAGTACTTC. This rearrangement joins TRBV11-2 to TRBJ2-4; 13 bases match TRBD2. CDR3 length: 21 amino acids. The V segment lost 5 bases and the J segment 6 bases; nucleotides outside the gene matches: 22. CDR1 and CDR2 (germline): SGHAT, FQNNGV.

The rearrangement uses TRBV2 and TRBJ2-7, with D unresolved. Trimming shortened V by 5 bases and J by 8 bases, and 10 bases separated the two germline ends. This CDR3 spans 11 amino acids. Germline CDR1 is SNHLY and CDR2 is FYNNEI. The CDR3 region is CASSNIPQQYF. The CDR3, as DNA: TGTGCCAGCAGTAACATCCCCCAGCAGTACTTC.

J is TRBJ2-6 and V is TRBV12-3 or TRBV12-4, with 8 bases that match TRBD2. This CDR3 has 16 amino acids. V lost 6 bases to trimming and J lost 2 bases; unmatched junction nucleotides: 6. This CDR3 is CASSPTGGAGANVLTF. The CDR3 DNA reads TGTGCCAGCAGCCCGACGGGGGGGGCTGGGGCCAACGTCCTGACTTTC.

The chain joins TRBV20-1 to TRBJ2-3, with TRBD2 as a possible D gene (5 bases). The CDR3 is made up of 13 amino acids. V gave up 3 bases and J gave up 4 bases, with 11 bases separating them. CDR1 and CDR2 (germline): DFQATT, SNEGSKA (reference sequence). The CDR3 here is CSARFGGADTQYF. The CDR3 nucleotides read TGCAGTGCTAGGTTCGGAGGCGCAGATACGCAGTATTTT.

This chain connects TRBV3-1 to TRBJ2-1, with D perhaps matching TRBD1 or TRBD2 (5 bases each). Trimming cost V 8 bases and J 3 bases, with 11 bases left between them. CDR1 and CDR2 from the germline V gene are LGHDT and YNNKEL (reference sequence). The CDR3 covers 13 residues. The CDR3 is CASEGRLYNEQFF. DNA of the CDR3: TGTGCCAGCGAGGGGAGACTCTACAATGAGCAGTTCTTC.

The CDR3 DNA reads TGCAGTGCCATTGGGACAGGGGAGGGAGAAAAACTGTTTTTT. Translation: CSAIGTGEGEKLFF. The chain carries TRBV20-1 and TRBJ1-4; TRBD1 matches 10 bases. The V gene end was trimmed by 6 bases and the J gene end by 8 bases; junction bases not matched to a gene: 9. Germline V gene sequence: CDR1 DFQATT, CDR2 SNEGSKA (reference sequence). There are 14 residues in the CDR3.

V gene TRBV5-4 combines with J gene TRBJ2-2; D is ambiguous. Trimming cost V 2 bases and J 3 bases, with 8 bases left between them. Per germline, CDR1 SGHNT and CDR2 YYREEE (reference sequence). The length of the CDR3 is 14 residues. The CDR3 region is CASSLSWDTGELFF. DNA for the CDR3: TGTGCCAGCAGCTTATCTTGGGACACCGGGGAGCTGTTTTTT.

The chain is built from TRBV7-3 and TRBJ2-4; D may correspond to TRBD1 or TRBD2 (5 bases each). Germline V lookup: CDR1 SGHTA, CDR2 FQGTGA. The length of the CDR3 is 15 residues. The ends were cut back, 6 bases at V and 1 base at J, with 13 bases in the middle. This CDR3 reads CASSLAGTAKNIQYF. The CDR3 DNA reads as TGTGCCAGCAGTTTAGCCGGGACCGCCAAAAACATTCAGTACTTC.